The 2 T cell receptor beta chains presented below share a single source sample, sequenced in a study of identical twins. TCRdb reprocessed the 5' RACE reads via MiXCR and lists one record per CDR3 protein. The sample has 640,000 or so distinct CDR3 sequences, 5.5% to 7.5% seen once. Specimen: naive T cells sorted from blood. The receptors stem from a man aged 18 to 30 in good health.

This clonotype was found many times. V usage is TRBV28 and J usage is TRBJ2-1; 7 bases line up with TRBD1. The V gene's germline CDR1 is MDHEN and CDR2 SYDVKM. The junction had 7 bases not matched to a gene; V was cut back by 5 bases and J by 6 bases. CDR3 length equals 14 residues. The CDR3 DNA reads TGTGCCAGCAGTAGGGGGACAGAGTTCAATGAGCAGTTCTTC. Translation gives CASSRGTEFNEQFF.

There are many counts of this clonotype. This chain joins TRBV12-3 or TRBV12-4 and TRBJ2-7; D may match TRBD1 or TRBD2 (5 bases each). This CDR3 is built from 13 residues. Deletions cut 7 bases from V and 4 bases from J, with 14 bases between. CDR3 in amino acids: CASTAGTVYEQYF. For the CDR3, the DNA is TGTGCCAGCACCGCAGGGACCGTGTACGAGCAGTACTTC.